The rows below give T cell receptor beta chains drawn from one sample of a study of cytomegalovirus exposure and HLA in healthy donors. Generated by immunoSEQ multiplex PCR, the TCRdb table keeps only in-frame clones and is missing some. The sample consists of approximately 160,000 clones, approximately 72% of them appearing once. The sequencing input was PBMCs. The receptors derive from a man between 18 and 29 years old in good health and CMV-seronegative. Each CDR3 is given with its conserved first and last residue. Each record gives: D gene, J gene, V gene, clone size, CDR3 DNA, CDR3 protein. The D gene is left open where the match is weak. Size values are once, few and many counts, or a class for expanded clones, and some rows have none.

- | TRBJ2-7 | TRBV5-5 | - | TGTGCCAGCAGCTTGTGGGACTCCACCTACGAGCAGTACTTC | CASSLWDSTYEQYF
TRBD1 | TRBJ1-1 | TRBV5-4 | - | TGTGCCAGCAGCTCCGACAGGGACTCTGAAGCTTTCTTT | CASSSDRDSEAFF
- | TRBJ2-2 | TRBV7-6 | few | TGTGCCAGCAGCTATAGCGGTTCTCAGGCCCACGGGGAGCTGTTTTTT | CASSYSGSQAHGELFF
- | TRBJ2-3 | TRBV9 | - | TGTGCCAGCAGCGTAGGGGGAGGGGGGTTCACAGATACGCAGTATTTT | CASSVGGGGFTDTQYF
TRBD1 | TRBJ2-2 | TRBV28 | - | TGTGCCAGCAGTTTGGCCCTCACAGGGGAAGGAGAAACCGGGGAGCTGTTTTTT | CASSLALTGEGETGELFF
TRBD1 | TRBJ1-2 | TRBV28 | - | TGTGCCAGCAGTTTGGGACAGGGGCAATATGGCTACACCTTC | CASSLGQGQYGYTF
TRBD2 | TRBJ2-5 | TRBV11-2 | - | TGTGCCAGCACCTCTCTAGCGGGAGCAATAGAGACCCAGTACTTC | CASTSLAGAIETQYF
TRBD1 | TRBJ2-6 | TRBV7-2 | - | TGTGCCAGCACCGGAAGAGACAGGGCTGGGGCCAACGTCCTGACTTTC | CASTGRDRAGANVLTF
TRBD2 | TRBJ2-7 | TRBV4-1 | - | TGCGCCAGCAGCCAAGGGTTCGGGGGGTTCGTATCCTACGAGCAGTACTTC | CASSQGFGGFVSYEQYF
- | TRBJ2-2 | TRBV21-1 | once | TGTGCCAGCGGCGGCACCGGGGAGCTGTTTTTT | CASGGTGELFF
TRBD1 | TRBJ1-1 | TRBV9 | - | TGTGCCAGCAGCCCCAGACAGGGGGCAAACACTGAAGCTTTCTTT | CASSPRQGANTEAFF
TRBD1 | TRBJ2-1 | TRBV19 | - | TGTGCCACTGGACAGGCAGGGTCCTACAATGAGCAGTTCTTC | CATGQAGSYNEQFF
TRBD2 | TRBJ2-3 | TRBV2 | few | TGTGCCAGCAGTGAGGGAGGGGAACTGCATGATACGCAGTATTTT | CASSEGGELHDTQYF
TRBD1 | TRBJ1-5 | TRBV2 | once | TGTGCCAGCAGTGAAGGGACAGGGGAAGGGCCCCAGCATTTT | CASSEGTGEGPQHF
TRBD1 | TRBJ2-3 | TRBV11-2 | - | TGTGCCAGCAGCTTCCCGGGACAGGGGGTTAGCACAGATACGCAGTATTTT | CASSFPGQGVSTDTQYF
- | TRBJ2-2 | TRBV10-3 | - | TGTGCCATCAGTGAACAGGGTACCGGGGAGCTGTTTTTT | CAISEQGTGELFF
- | TRBJ2-7 | TRBV12-2 | - | TGTGCAAGTCGCTTAGTAGCCGGGGGCGAGCAGTACTTC | CASRLVAGGEQYF
- | TRBJ1-2 | TRBV7-9 | - | TGTGCTAGCAGCCCACCGGTGACAGCGGGTGTTGGCTACACCTTC | CASSPPVTAGVGYTF
TRBD2 | TRBJ2-1 | TRBV27 | - | TGTGCCAGCAGTCCCTTTCCTCTAGCGGGAGGAAATGAGCAGTTCTTC | CASSPFPLAGGNEQFF
TRBD1 | TRBJ2-5 | TRBV4-1 | - | TGCGCCAGCAGCCAAGACGGACAGGGGCGAGAAGAGACCCAGTACTTC | CASSQDGQGREETQYF
- | TRBJ1-1 | TRBV7-2 | - | TGTGCCAGCAGCCCTTATAGGGAGGGCACTGAAGCTTTCTTT | CASSPYREGTEAFF
- | TRBJ1-5 | TRBV19 | - | TGTGCCAGTACTGCAGGGAGGTTTCAGCCCCAGCATTTT | CASTAGRFQPQHF
TRBD2 | TRBJ2-2 | TRBV4-1 | - | TGCGCCAGCAGCCAAGGGCTAGCGGGAGGGCCGGGCACCGGGGAGCTGTTTTTT | CASSQGLAGGPGTGELFF
TRBD2 | TRBJ2-1 | TRBV4-1 | few | TGCGCCAGCAGCCCGGGGGGGCGAGATGAGCAGTTCTTC | CASSPGGRDEQFF
- | TRBJ2-7 | TRBV6-5 | - | TGTGCCAGCAGTTACTCCGGTTTCTACGAGCAGTACTTC | CASSYSGFYEQYF
TRBD2 | TRBJ2-3 | TRBV4-3 | many | TGCGCCAGCAGCCAAGATCGGGGAGCGGGAGCAGATACGCAGTATTTT | CASSQDRGAGADTQYF
TRBD1 | TRBJ2-5 | TRBV6-6 | - | TGTGCCAGCAGTTACTCGGAACAGGGGGCATCAGAGACCCAGTACTTC | CASSYSEQGASETQYF
- | TRBJ2-2 | TRBV19 | - | TGTGCCAGTACCCCTGGCCGGGGAGGCACCGGGGAGCTGTTTTTT | CASTPGRGGTGELFF
TRBD1 | TRBJ1-2 | TRBV19 | - | TGTGCCAGTAGTATAGCAGGGACAGTCGTGGGTGGCTACACCTTC | CASSIAGTVVGGYTF
TRBD2 | TRBJ2-5 | TRBV5-1 | few | TGCGCCAGCAGCGCGGGACTAGTCAGGGAGACCCAGTACTTC | CASSAGLVRETQYF
- | TRBJ2-3 | TRBV7-6 | few | TGTGCCAGCAGCTTAGGAGGTTTGGATACGCAGTATTTT | CASSLGGLDTQYF
TRBD1 | TRBJ2-7 | TRBV14 | - | TGTGCCAGCAGCCAAGGGACAGGAGCCTACGAGCAGTACTTC | CASSQGTGAYEQYF
- | TRBJ2-4 | TRBV7-9 | - | TGTGCCAGCAGCCGGGGTCGACTTGTGGGAAACATTCAGTACTTC | CASSRGRLVGNIQYF
- | TRBJ2-5 | TRBV4-3 | few | TGCGCCAGCAGCCAAGGGCATCAAGAGACCCAGTACTTC | CASSQGHQETQYF
- | TRBJ1-2 | TRBV5-4 | - | TGTGCCAGCAGCTTGGCCGAGGGTAGCTATGGCTACACCTTC | CASSLAEGSYGYTF
- | TRBJ2-1 | TRBV7-2 | - | TGTGCCAGCAGCTCCCGGACAGTCAATGAGCAGTTCTTC | CASSSRTVNEQFF
- | TRBJ1-1 | TRBV7-9 | few | TGTTCCAGCAGCTCTACTGCGCACGAGGCTTTCTTT | CSSSSTAHEAFF
TRBD1 | TRBJ1-1 | TRBV19 | once | TGTGCCAGTAGCCGGGGACAGGGAGGTGGCACTGAAGCTTTCTTT | CASSRGQGGGTEAFF
- | TRBJ2-2 | TRBV14 | - | TGTGCCAGCAGCCAAGATTTGGAGGGGCGGCTGTTTTTT | CASSQDLEGRLFF
- | TRBJ2-1 | TRBV18 | - | TGTGCCAGCTCACCACCGATCGTCCAGGGCAATGAGCAGTTCTTC | CASSPPIVQGNEQFF
- | TRBJ2-7 | TRBV7-2 | - | TGTGCCAGCAGCTTATCTACGGCGGGCTACTACGAGCAGTACTTC | CASSLSTAGYYEQYF
TRBD1 | TRBJ2-7 | TRBV4-1 | few | TGCGCCAGCAGCCAAGATTCGGGGTTGGGGACAGGCCACTACGAGCAGTACTTC | CASSQDSGLGTGHYEQYF
- | TRBJ2-7 | TRBV30 | - | TGTGCCTGGGGCCTTGGGGGGTTAAGCTCCTACGAGCAGTACTTC | CAWGLGGLSSYEQYF
TRBD1 | TRBJ2-7 | TRBV5-1 | - | TGCGCCAGCTCCGGGACAGGGGTCTCCTACGAGCAGTACTTC | CASSGTGVSYEQYF
- | TRBJ2-6 | TRBV9 | - | TGTGCCAGCAGAATCGACAGCTCTGGGGCCAACGTCCTGACTTTC | CASRIDSSGANVLTF
TRBD1 | TRBJ1-1 | TRBV2 | - | TGTGCCAGCTTATCTACAGGGACAGGAGACACTGAAGCTTTCTTT | CASLSTGTGDTEAFF
TRBD2 | TRBJ2-1 | TRBV7-2 | - | TGTGCCAGCAGCCCGGGACTACCTGCCCATGAGCAGTTCTTC | CASSPGLPAHEQFF
- | TRBJ2-7 | TRBV11-2 | many | TGTGCCAGCAGCCCCGACAGGCTAAACGAGCAGTACTTC | CASSPDRLNEQYF
- | TRBJ1-4 | TRBV11-2 | - | TGTGCCAGCAGCTCGCAACAGGGAGGGGATGAAAAACTGTTTTTT | CASSSQQGGDEKLFF
TRBD2 | TRBJ2-5 | TRBV7-2 | - | TGTGCCAGCAGCTCCCTAGCGGGCTACCAAGAGACCCAGTACTTC | CASSSLAGYQETQYF
TRBD1 | TRBJ1-2 | TRBV5-5 | - | TGTGCCAGCAGCTGGACAGGGGAGTTGGGCTACACCTTC | CASSWTGELGYTF
TRBD2 | TRBJ2-7 | TRBV7-2 | - | TGTGCCAGCAGCTTAGGGGGTGGCGGGAGTGGGGTCGAGCAGTACTTC | CASSLGGGGSGVEQYF
- | TRBJ2-1 | TRBV7-2 | - | TGTGCCAGCAGCTTAGGCGCCTCTAGACACAATGAGCAGTTCTTC | CASSLGASRHNEQFF